This T cell receptor beta chain is drawn from a study of blood T cell repertoires in COVID-19. Study at large: The United States, Italy and Spain were the sources of the acute and convalescent COVID-19 samples. Sources were T cells, B-cell-depleted T cells, or PBMCs; the material itself was cDNA or gDNA.

The V gene end was trimmed by 3 bases and the J gene end by 3 bases; junction bases not matched to a gene: 7. Germline V lookup: CDR1 SGHRS, CDR2 YFSETQ. The CDR3 runs to 15 residues. In the original analysis: Estimation of nucleated cell counts relied on the amplification of reference gene primers. TCRdb's copy holds only in-frame clones and misses some; the assay was immunoSEQ multiplex PCR. Clone size and the V and J calls come from that table; the DNA yielded D and trimming. Of fewer than 85,000 clones detected, around three quarters appear once; the ten largest clones hold 26%. The V and J genes are TRBV5-1 and TRBJ2-5, with TRBD2 matching 8 bases. Material for sequencing was peripheral blood. The TCR sequence derives from a man between 60 and 70 years old with active or convalescent COVID-19. CDR3 loop: CASSWGLTSEETQYF. The CDR3, as DNA: TGCGCCAGCAGCTGGGGGCTGACTAGCGAAGAGACCCAGTACTTC.